These 20 T cell receptor beta chains were sequenced from one sample in a study of OX40 agonist ivuxolimab in advanced cancers. Sequencing was performed with immunoSEQ multiplex PCR; in TCRdb, only in-frame clones are kept and a portion is missing. The sample holds roughly 29,000 clones, approximately 90% seen once. Sequencing used CD4+ or CD8+ T cells sorted from blood, obtained in a trial of the OX40 agonist ivuxolimab. The receptors here all came from an adult with an advanced solid tumor such as melanoma, head and neck, liver or kidney cancer.

The chain couples TRBV29-1 to TRBJ2-7, with D maybe TRBD2 (7 bases). CDR1 SQVTM and CDR2 ANQGSEA come from the germline V gene. This CDR3 is built from 13 residues. The germline V and J ends were trimmed by 4 bases and 6 bases, with 16 bases remaining between them. The CDR3, as DNA: TGCAGCGTTGTCCGGGGGGCGTCGCCCGAGCAGTACTTC. Protein product: CSVVRGASPEQYF.

This clone was counted a few times. The rearrangement uses TRBV5-1 and TRBJ2-7, with 7 bases identical to TRBD1. This CDR3 spans 15 amino acids. Germline values: CDR1 SGHRS, CDR2 YFSETQ. The ends lost 0 bases at V and 4 bases at J; junction bases unmatched: 7. CDR3 amino acids: CASSLDRGNMYEQYF. For the CDR3, the DNA is TGCGCCAGCAGCTTGGACAGGGGTAATATGTACGAGCAGTACTTC.

This chain joins TRBV5-6 and TRBJ2-1; 10 nucleotides line up with TRBD2. V lost 4 bases, J lost 0 bases, and 10 bases stayed unmatched. The germline CDR1 and CDR2 sequences are SGHDT and YYEEEE. The CDR3 runs 18 residues. CDR3 region: CASSMTSGWLSSYNEQFF. The CDR3 DNA sequence: TGTGCCAGCAGCATGACTAGCGGGTGGTTGAGCTCCTACAATGAGCAGTTCTTC.

V gene TRBV19 combines with J gene TRBJ2-7; the D is unclear. V gave up 1 base and J gave up 0 bases, with 13 bases separating them. Germline CDR1 is LNHDA and CDR2 is SQIVND (reference sequence). There are 16 residues in the CDR3. The DNA for the CDR3 is TGTGCCAGTAGTATAGTTTTGGCAGCCCACTCCTACGAGCAGTACTTC. Translated: CASSIVLAAHSYEQYF.

The CDR3 region has the DNA TGCGCCAGCAGCCAACGGACAGGGGGAACGGGACACTCTGGAAACACCATATATTTT. This translates into CASSQRTGGTGHSGNTIYF. The genes are TRBV4-3 and TRBJ1-3; 10 bases agree with TRBD1. CDR3 length equals 19 residues. From germline, CDR1 is LGHNA and CDR2 YSLEER. V was pared by 2 bases and J by 0 bases, with 10 bases of the junction left unmatched.

The genes are TRBV19 and TRBJ2-1; D is possibly TRBD2 (5 bases). The CDR3 runs to 15 residues. The germline V and J ends were trimmed by 1 base and 2 bases, with 9 bases remaining between them. Per the germline V gene, CDR1 is LNHDA and CDR2 is SQIVND (reference sequence). CDR3 DNA: TGTGCCAGTAGTATAGGAGGGTCGGCCTACAATGAGCAGTTCTTC. As protein: CASSIGGSAYNEQFF.

The chain recombines TRBV9 with TRBJ1-2; 7 nucleotides line up with TRBD1. With 7 bases clipped from V and 4 bases from J, the junction kept 7 bases outside the gene matches. In germline, CDR1 is SGDLS, CDR2 YYNGEE. The CDR3 is 13 amino acids. The CDR3 protein is CASGGGDSYGYTF. CDR3 in DNA: TGTGCCAGCGGAGGGGGGGACAGCTATGGCTACACCTTC.

The chain carries TRBV5-6 and TRBJ2-5; a possible D gene is TRBD2 (6 bases). CDR1 and CDR2 (germline): SGHDT, YYEEEE. This CDR3 is 16 amino acids long. V gave up 2 bases and J gave up 1 base, with 15 bases separating them. CDR3 residues: CASSFNGAGIQETQYF. The CDR3, as DNA: TGTGCCAGCAGCTTCAACGGGGCGGGGATCCAAGAGACCCAGTACTTC. The whole variable domain, remainder taken from reference TRBV5-6 and TRBJ2-5, is DAGVTQSPTHLIKTRGQQVTLRCSPKSGHDTVSWYQQALGQGPQFIFQYYEEEERQRGNFPDRFSGHQFPNYSSELNVNALLLGDSALYLCASSFNGAGIQETQYFGPGTRLLVL.

The chain links TRBV7-9 to TRBJ1-1, with D perhaps TRBD1 (5 bases). The germline V gene has CDR1 SEHNR and CDR2 FQNEAQ (reference sequence). The ends were cut back, 1 base at V and 7 bases at J, with 16 bases in the middle. The CDR3 consists of 15 residues. The CDR3 loop reads CASSLGVGAAFEAFF. The CDR3 nucleotides are TGTGCCAGCAGCTTAGGGGTTGGGGCGGCATTTGAAGCTTTCTTT.

V and J are TRBV19 and TRBJ1-5, with no clear D. Germline V gene sequence: CDR1 LNHDA, CDR2 SQIVND (reference sequence). Between the trimmed V and J ends, which lost 8 bases and 3 bases, there was a span of 8 bases. This CDR3 has 12 amino acids. The CDR3 reads CASGIDNQPQHF. CDR3 sequence (DNA): TGTGCCAGTGGGATCGACAATCAGCCCCAGCATTTT.

In its sample, this clone was seen once. The chain employs TRBV25-1 and TRBJ2-1; weak D call: TRBD2 (6 bases). This CDR3 spans 15 amino acids. Trimming left V 4 bases short and J 0 bases short, with 10 bases between. Germline V lookup: CDR1 MGHDK, CDR2 SYGVNS. The CDR3 loop is CASSVAVYSYNEQFF. CDR3 sequence (DNA): TGTGCCAGCAGTGTAGCGGTCTACTCCTACAATGAGCAGTTCTTC.

This clone appeared a single time. This chain connects TRBV7-9 to TRBJ2-5; D may be TRBD2 (5 bases). Looked up from germline, CDR1 is SEHNR and CDR2 is FQNEAQ (reference sequence). The CDR3 extends over 13 amino acids. With 2 bases removed from V and 1 base from J, the gap between germline ends came to 5 bases. The CDR3 loop reads CASSLLAQETQYF. The CDR3 DNA reads as TGTGCCAGCAGCTTACTAGCCCAAGAGACCCAGTACTTC.

The V gene is TRBV7-9, the J gene TRBJ2-3; D not certain. CDR3 length: 16 residues. Germline V gene data show CDR1 as SEHNR and CDR2 as FQNEAQ (reference sequence). The germline V and J ends were trimmed by 4 bases and 0 bases, with 14 bases remaining between them. The CDR3 region is CASSSQQAVSTDTQYF. CDR3 DNA: TGTGCCAGCAGCTCGCAGCAAGCCGTAAGCACAGATACGCAGTATTTT.

The chain uses TRBV6-1 and TRBJ2-6; D is undetermined. V lost 3 bases, J lost 0 bases, and 15 bases lay in between. The germline V gene encodes CDR1 MNHNS and CDR2 SASEGT. The CDR3 extends over 18 amino acids. The CDR3 nucleotides read TGTGCCAGCAGTGACCGGACGGCCTACTTCTCTGGGGCCAACGTCCTGACTTTC. Its translation is CASSDRTAYFSGANVLTF.

V is TRBV25-1 and J is TRBJ2-7; D might be TRBD2 (5 bases). This CDR3 spans 13 amino acids. The germline CDR1 and CDR2 sequences are MGHDK and SYGVNS. The V end was cut by 8 bases, the J end by 2 bases, with 13 bases between. CDR3 sequence (DNA): TGTGCCAGCGGCTCAGGAGGTCCCTACGAGCAGTACTTC. This codes for CASGSGGPYEQYF.

The CDR3 loop reads CASSLGQNILNYGYTF. The CDR3 coding sequence is TGTGCCAGCAGCTTAGGACAGAATATTCTTAACTATGGCTACACCTTC. This chain uses TRBV7-9 with TRBJ1-2, with a weak D call TRBD1 (5 bases). Trimming left V 1 base short and J 1 base short, with 13 bases between. Germline CDR1 SEHNR, CDR2 FQNEAQ (reference sequence). CDR3 length equals 16 residues.

The chain couples TRBV30 to TRBJ2-1, with 9 positions matching TRBD2. The germline V gene has CDR1 GTSNPN and CDR2 SVGIG (reference sequence). Losses at the gene ends were 2 bases for V and 2 bases for J; bases not matched to a gene: 4. CDR3 size: 15 residues. The CDR3: CAWSSLAGPYNEQFF. In DNA, the CDR3 is TGTGCCTGGAGTTCGCTAGCGGGACCCTACAATGAGCAGTTCTTC.

This chain connects TRBV5-6 to TRBJ1-6, with D maybe TRBD1 (6 bases). V was shortened by 0 bases and J by 5 bases, with 12 bases between the two germline ends. Germline-derived CDR1 and CDR2 are SGHDT and YYEEEE. The CDR3 is made up of 16 amino acids. CDR3 bases: TGTGCCAGCAGCTTGGCCAGGGGCCTCAATAATTCACCCCTCCACTTT. Translation: CASSLARGLNNSPLHF.

The rearrangement joins TRBV2 to TRBJ1-1; 9 bases agree with TRBD1. Germline CDR1 and CDR2: SNHLY and FYNNEI. This CDR3 contains 13 residues. The ends lost 5 bases at V and 7 bases at J; junction bases unmatched: 5. The CDR3 region has the DNA TGTGCCAGCAGTAGACAGGGGGTCTTTGAAGCTTTCTTT. This encodes CASSRQGVFEAFF.

The chain is built from TRBV30 and TRBJ2-1; 10 bases line up with TRBD2. J gave up 7 bases and V 2 bases, and 11 bases lay outside the gene matches. This CDR3 comprises 16 residues. Germline V CDR1 and CDR2: GTSNPN, SVGIG (reference sequence). CDR3 DNA sequence: TGTGCCTGGAGTTCCCCGGGACTAGCGTTTCTGAATGAGCAGTTCTTC. As protein: CAWSSPGLAFLNEQFF. Based on the CDR3 plus reference TRBV30 and TRBJ2-1, the full variable domain is SQTIHQWPATLVQPVGSPLSLECTVEGTSNPNLYWYRQAAGRGLQLLFYSVGIGQISSEVPQNLSASRPQDRQFILSSKKLLLSDSGFYLCAWSSPGLAFLNEQFFGPGTRLTVL.